The 24 T cell receptor beta chains given below trace back to one sample, sequenced in a study of blood T cell repertoires in COVID-19. Method: immunoSEQ multiplex PCR; TCRdb's copy keeps in-frame clones and lacks some. In the table there are approximately 38,000 clones, over 75% of which are singletons. The sample was peripheral blood. The receptors were gathered from a man aged 30-40 years with active or convalescent COVID-19.

This chain uses TRBV7-9 with TRBJ1-6; 7 nucleotides match TRBD1. Germline CDR1 is SEHNR and CDR2 is FQNEAQ (reference sequence). Losses at the gene ends were 1 base for V and 7 bases for J; bases not matched to a gene: 7. The CDR3 has 16 residues. The CDR3 DNA reads as TGTGCCAGCAGCTTAGAGCCAGGGGGAAACAATTCACCCCTCCACTTT. Protein product: CASSLEPGGNNSPLHF. Combining the CDR3 with reference TRBV7-9 and TRBJ1-6 gives the whole variable domain DTGVSQNPRHKITKRGQNVTFRCDPISEHNRLYWYRQTLGQGPEFLTYFQNEAQLEKSRLLSDRFSAERPKGSFSTLEIQRTEQGDSAMYLCASSLEPGGNNSPLHFGNGTRLTVT.

This clone showed up just once. The genes are TRBV4-1 and TRBJ2-5; weak D call: TRBD2 (5 bases). Germline V lookup: CDR1 MGHRA, CDR2 YSYEKL. Trimming took 6 bases from V and 5 from J, leaving 13 bases between them. The CDR3 is 13 amino acids. This chain's CDR3 is CASRDTRYETQYF. CDR3 sequence (DNA): TGCGCCAGCAGAGATACTAGATACGAGACCCAGTACTTC.

The chain has TRBV5-8 and TRBJ1-5; D unresolved. The V gene's germline CDR1 is SGHTS and CDR2 YDEGEE. The V gene lost 4 bases and the J gene lost 0 bases, with 5 bases spanning the gap. The CDR3 extends over 13 amino acids. The chain's CDR3 is CASSLNSNQPQHF. CDR3 sequence (DNA): TGTGCCAGCAGCCTAAATAGCAATCAGCCCCAGCATTTT.

This clone has more than one count but fewer than ten. This chain connects TRBV6-5 to TRBJ2-2, with D maybe TRBD2 (6 bases). V gave up 0 bases and J gave up 8 bases, with 10 bases separating them. Germline V gene data show CDR1 as MNHEY and CDR2 as SVGAGI. This CDR3 has 14 residues. The CDR3 region is CASSYSTEGGELFF. The CDR3, as DNA: TGTGCCAGCAGTTACTCTACGGAGGGTGGGGAGCTGTTTTTT.

In this sample, this clone turned up once. This chain uses TRBV27 with TRBJ2-1; 8 bases map to TRBD1. CDR1 is MNHEY and CDR2 is SMNVEV in the germline V gene (reference sequence). Unmatched junction bases numbered 9, after V lost 5 bases and J lost 6 bases. This CDR3 has 15 residues. The CDR3 loop is CASSPLTDRANEQFF. The CDR3 bases are TGTGCCAGCAGTCCCCTCACGGACAGGGCCAATGAGCAGTTCTTC.

CDR3 in amino acids: CASSLYRDRVSGTDTQYF. Written as DNA, the CDR3 is TGTGCCAGCAGCCTGTACCGGGACAGGGTTTCTGGCACAGATACGCAGTATTTT. This sequence joins TRBV3-1 (or the pseudogene TRBV3-2) and TRBJ2-3, with 9 positions matching TRBD1. The CDR3 contains 18 residues. The V and J ends lost 4 bases and 1 base, in that order; junction bases with no gene match: 12. Germline lookup yields CDR1 LGHDT and CDR2 YNNKEL (reference sequence).

The rearrangement joins TRBV4-3 to TRBJ1-4, with D possibly TRBD1 on 6 matching bases. CDR1 LGHNA and CDR2 YSLEER come from the germline V gene. The CDR3 runs 17 residues. The V end was cut by 0 bases, the J end by 0 bases, with 11 bases between. CDR3 coding DNA: TGCGCCAGCAGCCAAGATTCGGCAGGGGCAACTAATGAAAAACTGTTTTTT. It is translated as CASSQDSAGATNEKLFF.

The rearrangement links TRBV13 to TRBJ2-1, with 9 bases fitting TRBD2. Losses at the gene ends were 5 bases for V and 1 base for J; bases not matched to a gene: 3. Germline V lookup: CDR1 PRHDT, CDR2 FYEKMQ (reference sequence). The CDR3 is 15 residues long. In nucleotides, the CDR3 is TGTGCCAGCAGCATAGCGGGAGTATCCTACAATGAGCAGTTCTTC. Translated, it gives CASSIAGVSYNEQFF.

V is TRBV15 and J is TRBJ2-1; D is possibly TRBD1 (6 bases). The CDR3 runs 14 residues. Germline CDR1 and CDR2: LNHNV and YYDKDF (reference sequence). The ends were cut back, 1 base at V and 8 bases at J, with 12 bases in the middle. CDR3 residues: CATSRAPTGYEQFF. CDR3 sequence (DNA): TGTGCCACCAGCAGAGCGCCGACAGGATATGAGCAGTTCTTC.

The V gene is TRBV15, the J gene TRBJ2-3, with D possibly TRBD1 on 5 matching bases. The germline V and J ends were trimmed by 3 bases and 8 bases, with 15 bases remaining between them. CDR3 length equals 14 residues. Looked up from germline, CDR1 is LNHNV and CDR2 is YYDKDF (reference sequence). CDR3 region: CATSRSQGTATQYF. The CDR3 DNA is TGTGCCACCAGCAGGTCTCAGGGAACGGCTACGCAGTATTTT.

The chain recombines TRBV10-3 with TRBJ2-1, with D possibly TRBD1 on 6 matching bases. Germline CDR1 is ENHRY and CDR2 is SYGVKD. This CDR3 is built from 16 residues. V was shortened by 0 bases and J by 4 bases, with 13 bases between the two germline ends. CDR3 protein: CAISESGQSTYNEQFF. The CDR3 DNA sequence: TGTGCCATCAGTGAGTCCGGACAGTCGACTTACAATGAGCAGTTCTTC.

The chain recombines TRBV11-3 with TRBJ2-5; 9 nucleotides line up with TRBD2. CDR3 size: 15 residues. Germline lookup yields CDR1 SGHNT and CDR2 YENEEA. After removal of 3 bases from V and 2 bases from J, the junction contained 4 bases not matched to a gene. The CDR3 protein is CASSFSGRQQETQYF. Written as DNA, the CDR3 is TGTGCCAGCAGCTTCAGCGGGAGGCAACAAGAGACCCAGTACTTC.

This clone was recorded only once. V gene TRBV15 combines with J gene TRBJ2-7; D call uncertain. Per germline, CDR1 LNHNV and CDR2 YYDKDF (reference sequence). Deletions cut 0 bases from V and 2 bases from J, with 11 bases between. The CDR3 is 15 residues long. The CDR3 loop is CATSRDLSVAYEQYV. In DNA, the CDR3 is TGTGCCACCAGCAGAGATCTGAGCGTTGCCTACGAGCAGTACGTC.

The chain employs TRBV30 and TRBJ1-2, with a possible D match to TRBD1 (6 bases). The length of the CDR3 is 13 residues. CDR1 and CDR2 from the germline V gene are GTSNPN and SVGIG (reference sequence). V was cut by 0 bases and J by 8 bases, with 13 bases left in between. DNA of the CDR3: TGTGCCTGGAGTGTAAGGTCAGGGGACGGCTACACCTTC. Protein product: CAWSVRSGDGYTF.

In this sample, this clone turned up a few times. This chain's CDR3 is CAWDEHGQKFNYGYTF. The CDR3 coding sequence is TGTGCCTGGGACGAGCACGGACAGAAGTTCAACTATGGCTACACCTTC. The V call is TRBV30, the J call TRBJ1-2; TRBD1 is a possible D gene (6 bases). Germline CDR1 and CDR2: GTSNPN and SVGIG (reference sequence). The CDR3 has 16 residues. The ends were cut back, 5 bases at V and 2 bases at J, with 21 bases in the middle. The full variable domain, with the rest looked up from reference TRBV30 and TRBJ1-2, is SQTIHQWPATLVQPVGSPLSLECTVEGTSNPNLYWYRQAAGRGLQLLFYSVGIGQISSEVPQNLSASRPQDRQFILSSKKLLLSDSGFYLCAWDEHGQKFNYGYTFGSGTRLTVV.

V and J are TRBV25-1 and TRBJ1-4, with D uncertain. Germline loops: CDR1 MGHDK, CDR2 SYGVNS. Trimming left V 1 base short and J 1 base short, with 7 bases between. This CDR3 has 15 residues. CDR3 DNA: TGTGCCAGCAGTGAATCGGGGATAACTAATGAAAAACTGTTTTTT. Translated: CASSESGITNEKLFF.

The chain recombines TRBV28 with TRBJ2-1; TRBD2 might be the D (6 bases). Germline CDR1 MDHEN, CDR2 SYDVKM. V lost 4 bases and J 15 bases, leaving 10 bases between the germline ends. CDR3 size: 10 residues. The CDR3, as DNA: TGTGCCAGCAGTTGCGGGGCCGGGTTCTTC. Its translation: CASSCGAGFF.

The chain employs TRBV15 and TRBJ1-2; TRBD1 aligns across 9 bases. The CDR3 is 14 residues long. V lost 2 bases and J lost 5; bases outside the gene matches: 3. Germline lookup yields CDR1 LNHNV and CDR2 YYDKDF (reference sequence). The CDR3 loop is CATSRLDRGYGYTF. As DNA, the CDR3 is TGTGCCACCAGCAGACTGGACAGGGGTTATGGCTACACCTTC.

This sequence joins TRBV3-1 (or the pseudogene TRBV3-2) and TRBJ2-3, with 8 bases lining up with TRBD2. This CDR3 region has 16 residues. Germline lookup yields CDR1 LGHDT and CDR2 YNNKEL (reference sequence). With V trimmed by 3 bases and J by 4 bases, 9 bases remained unmatched. The CDR3 loop is CASSQFNSGISDTQYF. The CDR3, as DNA: TGTGCCAGCAGCCAGTTTAATAGCGGGATTTCAGATACGCAGTATTTT.

The CDR3 sequence is CASSLYSGSYNEQFF. CDR3 bases: TGTGCCAGCAGCCTTTACTCGGGGTCCTACAATGAGCAGTTCTTC. This chain uses TRBV6-2 or TRBV6-3 with TRBJ2-1, with D perhaps TRBD2 (5 bases). With 6 bases removed from V and 1 base from J, the gap between germline ends came to 13 bases. CDR3 length: 15 amino acids. Germline V gene sequence: CDR1 MNHEY, CDR2 SVGEGT.

The rearrangement links TRBV29-1 to TRBJ1-3, with D unresolved. The V end lost 7 bases, the J end lost 0 bases, and 7 bases lay between the germline ends. Per germline, CDR1 SQVTM and CDR2 ANQGSEA. CDR3 length: 12 amino acids. CDR3: CSAGHSGNTIYF. In nucleotides, the CDR3 is TGCAGCGCCGGTCACTCTGGAAACACCATATATTTT.

The chain employs TRBV21-1 and TRBJ2-7; the table's D call TRBD1 went unverified against the DNA. TRBV21-1 is flagged as a pseudogene. This CDR3 comprises 15 residues. The CDR3 loop is CASSSDRGCFYEQYV. The CDR3 DNA follows: TGTGCCAGCAGCTCCGACAGGGGGTGTTTTTACGAGCAGTACGTC.

The V gene is TRBV29-1, the J gene TRBJ1-1; TRBD1 aligns across 9 bases. The CDR3 loop spans 13 amino acids. J gave up 6 bases and V 6 bases, and 8 bases lay outside the gene matches. The germline V gene has CDR1 SQVTM and CDR2 ANQGSEA. CDR3 protein: CSVRDRAEAEAFF. The CDR3 bases are TGCAGCGTCCGGGACAGGGCCGAGGCTGAAGCTTTCTTT. Variable domain in full (rest from reference TRBV29-1 and TRBJ1-1): SAVISQKPSRDICQRGTSLTIQCQVDSQVTMMFWYRQQPGQSLTLIATANQGSEATYESGFVIDKFPISRPNLTFSTLTVSNMSPEDSSIYLCSVRDRAEAEAFFGQGTRLTVV.

The V gene is TRBV28, the J gene TRBJ2-2; D gene ambiguous. The CDR3 contains 15 residues. V was trimmed by 6 bases and J by 1 base, leaving 12 bases between them. Germline values: CDR1 MDHEN, CDR2 SYDVKM. The CDR3 DNA sequence: TGTGCCAGCAGCCAAGCAGGTTTGAACACCGGGGAGCTGTTTTTT. Protein product: CASSQAGLNTGELFF.